This is a list of T cell receptor beta chains from one sample in a study of shared clonotypes between healthy human individuals. Produced via immunoSEQ multiplex PCR; TCRdb's table is partial and in-frame only. The sample carries about 2.1 million clones, around 93% recorded once. The sequenced sample was naive CD8+ T cells from PBMCs. The receptors stem from a man in his late teens or twenties in good health. Some clones in this sample may be carry-over from other donors' samples. Both conserved end residues are part of each CDR3. Fields, in order: clone size, V gene, J gene, D gene, CDR3 DNA, CDR3 protein. The D gene is left open where the match is weak. Only some rows state a clone size, as once, few, many or a class for expanded clones.

size: .
V: TRBV19
J: TRBJ2-1
D: .
DNA: TGTGCCAGTAGTATTCGGTACAATGAGCAGTTCTTC
CDR3: CASSIRYNEQFF

size: .
V: TRBV19
J: TRBJ1-1
D: .
DNA: TGTGCCAGTAGTATACCAGAGAACACTGAAGCTTTCTTT
CDR3: CASSIPENTEAFF

size: few
V: TRBV6-1
J: TRBJ2-7
D: TRBD2
DNA: TGTGCCAGCAGTGTGGGACTAGCGGGAGGCTACGAGCAGTACTTC
CDR3: CASSVGLAGGYEQYF

size: .
V: TRBV27
J: TRBJ2-5
D: .
DNA: TGTGCCAGCACTGGAAAAACGGGTGGTAGGGAGACCCAGTACTTC
CDR3: CASTGKTGGRETQYF

size: .
V: TRBV28
J: TRBJ2-1
D: .
DNA: TGTGCCAGCAGCCCCCTACGGTCCTCTGGAAATGAGCAGTTCTTC
CDR3: CASSPLRSSGNEQFF

size: .
V: TRBV27
J: TRBJ2-3
D: .
DNA: TGTGCCAGCGGGTTGGGGGGCACAGATACGCAGTATTTT
CDR3: CASGLGGTDTQYF

size: .
V: TRBV19
J: TRBJ2-1
D: .
DNA: TGTGCCAGTAGTATAGTGCCCGGGACCTACAATGAGCAGTTCTTC
CDR3: CASSIVPGTYNEQFF

size: .
V: TRBV9
J: TRBJ2-5
D: TRBD2
DNA: TGTGCCAGCAGCGTAGAGGGACTAGCGGGAGTTTCAGAGACCCAGTACTTC
CDR3: CASSVEGLAGVSETQYF

size: once
V: TRBV28
J: TRBJ1-5
D: TRBD1
DNA: TGTGCCAGCAGTTCTCGGGACAGGACCTTTAATCAGCCCCAGCATTTT
CDR3: CASSSRDRTFNQPQHF

size: .
V: TRBV5-5
J: TRBJ2-2
D: .
DNA: TGTGCCAGCAGCTTAGGTCAGGGTACCGGGGAGCTGTTTTTT
CDR3: CASSLGQGTGELFF

size: once
V: TRBV13
J: TRBJ1-1
D: .
DNA: TGTGCCAGCTGCCATGGACTGATTAACACTGAAGCTTTCTTT
CDR3: CASCHGLINTEAFF

size: .
V: TRBV27
J: TRBJ2-7
D: TRBD2
DNA: TGTGCCAGCAGTCCCGGGACTAGCGCCTACGAGCAGTACTTC
CDR3: CASSPGTSAYEQYF

size: .
V: TRBV7-9
J: TRBJ2-1
D: TRBD2
DNA: TGTGCCAGCAGCCCACAGACTAGTTTTCGGGGGGATGAGCAGTTCTTC
CDR3: CASSPQTSFRGDEQFF

size: .
V: TRBV7-9
J: TRBJ1-1
D: .
DNA: TGTGCCAGCAGCAGAAAGAACACTGAAGCTTTCTTT
CDR3: CASSRKNTEAFF

size: once
V: TRBV28
J: TRBJ1-3
D: .
DNA: TGTGCCAGCAGTTCCGCCCGGGGGGCGATTGGAAACACCATATATTTT
CDR3: CASSSARGAIGNTIYF

size: .
V: TRBV7-3
J: TRBJ2-3
D: TRBD1
DNA: TGTGCCAGCAGCCCCGGGACAGGTGGTAGCGGAGATACGCAGTATTTT
CDR3: CASSPGTGGSGDTQYF

size: .
V: TRBV15
J: TRBJ1-5
D: .
DNA: TGTGCCACCCGGACTCTACAGCCCCAGCATTTT
CDR3: CATRTLQPQHF

size: .
V: TRBV7-3
J: TRBJ2-7
D: .
DNA: TGTGCCAGCAGCCCGGGCCCGCGCCCCTACGAGCAGTACTTC
CDR3: CASSPGPRPYEQYF

size: once
V: TRBV19
J: TRBJ1-2
D: .
DNA: TGTGCCAGTAATGGGGGGTATGGCTACACCTTC
CDR3: CASNGGYGYTF

size: .
V: TRBV11-2
J: TRBJ1-5
D: .
DNA: TGTGCCAGCAGCTTAACCGGAGGGCAGGGCAATCAGCCCCAGCATTTT
CDR3: CASSLTGGQGNQPQHF

size: .
V: TRBV7-8
J: TRBJ2-3
D: TRBD2
DNA: TGTGCCAGCAGCTTAGTCCGGCTAGCGGAGGTCGGGGATACGCAGTATTTT
CDR3: CASSLVRLAEVGDTQYF

size: .
V: TRBV19
J: TRBJ2-7
D: .
DNA: TGTGCCAGTAGTATAACCGGGGGCTCTGGTGACGAGCAGTACTTC
CDR3: CASSITGGSGDEQYF

size: .
V: TRBV27
J: TRBJ1-4
D: .
DNA: TGTGCCAGCAGTGGCAGGCGGAGTGAAAAACTGTTTTTT
CDR3: CASSGRRSEKLFF

size: .
V: TRBV5-8
J: TRBJ2-7
D: TRBD1
DNA: TGTGCCAGCAGCCCGGGACAGGGATCGCCTTACGAGCAGTACTTC
CDR3: CASSPGQGSPYEQYF

size: .
V: TRBV5-1
J: TRBJ2-7
D: .
DNA: TGCGCCAGCAGCGAACACTTAGCCTCACTTTACGAGCAGTACTTC
CDR3: CASSEHLASLYEQYF

size: .
V: TRBV28
J: TRBJ1-5
D: .
DNA: TGTGCCATCGGGACATATTATAGCAATCAGCCCCAGCATTTT
CDR3: CAIGTYYSNQPQHF

size: .
V: TRBV15
J: TRBJ1-5
D: TRBD1
DNA: TGTGCCACCAGACGGATAACAGGGGGCAGACAGCCCCAGCATTTT
CDR3: CATRRITGGRQPQHF

size: .
V: TRBV28
J: TRBJ1-5
D: .
DNA: TGTGCCAGCAATTCGGGACATAGCAATCGGCCCCAGCATTTT
CDR3: CASNSGHSNRPQHF

size: .
V: TRBV28
J: TRBJ2-3
D: .
DNA: TGTGCCAGCAGTCCTCTTCAGGCGCGAAGCACAGATACGCAGTATTTT
CDR3: CASSPLQARSTDTQYF

size: .
V: TRBV30
J: TRBJ1-1
D: .
DNA: TGTGCCTGGAGTGTACTGTTGACAGTTGAAGCTTTCTTT
CDR3: CAWSVLLTVEAFF

size: .
V: TRBV11-3
J: TRBJ2-5
D: .
DNA: TGTGCCAGCAGCACCCGGGACCCCCCCGGGACCCAGTACTTC
CDR3: CASSTRDPPGTQYF

size: .
V: TRBV27
J: TRBJ2-7
D: .
DNA: TGTGCCAGCAGACAAGCCCCCTCGGAGCAGTACTTC
CDR3: CASRQAPSEQYF

size: .
V: TRBV4-1
J: TRBJ2-1
D: .
DNA: TGCGCCAGCAGCCAAGGGAACAATGAGCAGTTCTTC
CDR3: CASSQGNNEQFF

size: .
V: TRBV7-8
J: TRBJ2-5
D: TRBD2
DNA: TGTGCCAGCAGCTTCTTACTAGCGGGGGCCCCCCAAGAGACCCAGTACTTC
CDR3: CASSFLLAGAPQETQYF

size: .
V: TRBV19
J: TRBJ1-5
D: .
DNA: TGTGCCAGTAGTATATGGGCAGGGGAGTTCAGCCAGCCCCAGCATTTT
CDR3: CASSIWAGEFSQPQHF

size: .
V: TRBV27
J: TRBJ2-5
D: TRBD1
DNA: TGTGCCAGCAGTCGTACCCCTGGACAGGGAGAGACCCAGTACTTC
CDR3: CASSRTPGQGETQYF

size: .
V: TRBV6-5
J: TRBJ2-7
D: TRBD1
DNA: TGTGCCAGCAGTTACTACGGACAGGGGAACTCCTACGAGCAGTACTTC
CDR3: CASSYYGQGNSYEQYF

size: .
V: TRBV21-1
J: TRBJ1-2
D: .
DNA: TGTGCCAGCAGCCGACACTCATATGGCTACACCTTC
CDR3: CASSRHSYGYTF

size: .
V: TRBV6-5
J: TRBJ2-1
D: .
DNA: TGTGCCAGCGGGTCTAACCTAGATAACAATGAGCAGTTCTTC
CDR3: CASGSNLDNNEQFF

size: .
V: TRBV6-7
J: TRBJ2-7
D: TRBD2
DNA: TGTGCCAGAGGGACTAAACATAATCACGAGCAGTACTTC
CDR3: CARGTKHNHEQYF

size: .
V: TRBV7-9
J: TRBJ1-1
D: .
DNA: TGTGCCAGCAGCCCCCCCCATATTTACACTGAAGCTTTCTTT
CDR3: CASSPPHIYTEAFF

size: .
V: TRBV29-1
J: TRBJ1-2
D: .
DNA: TGCAGCGTTCGGGTCCCACTCACTATTAACTATGGCTACACCTTC
CDR3: CSVRVPLTINYGYTF

size: .
V: TRBV19
J: TRBJ2-7
D: TRBD2
DNA: TGTGCCAGTAGTATAGATCCCCGGGAGGTTAAGAACGAGCAGTACTTC
CDR3: CASSIDPREVKNEQYF

size: .
V: TRBV5-1
J: TRBJ2-7
D: .
DNA: TGCGCCAGCAGCTTGGAATTCGGGACGGCCGAGCAGTACTTC
CDR3: CASSLEFGTAEQYF

size: .
V: TRBV2
J: TRBJ2-5
D: TRBD1
DNA: TGTGCCAACCCCCGGGACAGGGATGAGACCCAGTACTTC
CDR3: CANPRDRDETQYF

size: few
V: TRBV19
J: TRBJ1-5
D: TRBD1
DNA: TGTGCCAGTAGGCCCGACAGGGACGCTCAGCCCCAGCATTTT
CDR3: CASRPDRDAQPQHF

size: .
V: TRBV28
J: TRBJ2-1
D: TRBD2
DNA: TGTGCCAGCAGTTTAATTAGCGGGAGAGAGTACAATGAGCAGTTCTTC
CDR3: CASSLISGREYNEQFF

size: .
V: TRBV27
J: TRBJ2-7
D: .
DNA: TGTGCCAGCAGTTTAGAGGCGGCGGGTGCACTCTACGAGCAGTACTTC
CDR3: CASSLEAAGALYEQYF

size: .
V: TRBV27
J: TRBJ1-1
D: .
DNA: TGTGCCAGCAGTTTTCTCCCCCCCATGAACACTGAAGCTTTCTTT
CDR3: CASSFLPPMNTEAFF

size: .
V: TRBV27
J: TRBJ2-2
D: .
DNA: TGTGCCAGCAGTGGGGACTCCGGGGAGCTGTTTTTT
CDR3: CASSGDSGELFF